Presented here are 5 T cell receptor beta chains from one specimen sequenced in a study of T cell responses to AZD1222 COVID-19 vaccine. TCRdb's table, derived via immunoSEQ multiplex PCR, lists solely in-frame clones and lacks some. Here the sample spans around 120,000 clones, under 85% being singletons. This sample comprised peripheral blood, obtained on day 0 of AZD1222 vaccination. The receptors stem from an adult in good health.

This sequence joins TRBV12-3 or TRBV12-4 and TRBJ1-2, with D unresolved. CDR3 length equals 12 residues. The V and J ends lost 5 bases and 10 bases respectively, with 14 bases between them. CDR3 protein: CASSNTYKDYTF. The CDR3 DNA reads as TGTGCCAGCAGTAACACATATAAGGACTACACCTTC.

V usage is TRBV12-5 and J usage is TRBJ1-2; D may be TRBD1 (5 bases). The CDR3 runs to 16 residues. Trimming stripped 4 bases from V and 8 bases from J, with 23 bases between. Germline CDR1 reads LGHNT; CDR2 reads FRNRAP. This CDR3 reads CASGSRKPGDPGGYTF. CDR3 nucleotides: TGTGCTAGTGGTTCGCGAAAACCGGGGGATCCTGGGGGCTACACCTTC.

This chain links TRBV19 with TRBJ2-5; the match to TRBD2 covers 7 bases. The V segment lost 3 bases and the J segment 7 bases; nucleotides outside the gene matches: 5. The CDR3 extends over 13 amino acids. The germline V gene encodes CDR1 LNHDA and CDR2 SQIVND (reference sequence). CDR3: CASSIGAGVTQYF. CDR3 nucleotide sequence: TGTGCCAGTAGTATCGGTGCGGGGGTGACCCAGTACTTC.

The V call is TRBV5-4, the J call TRBJ2-1; TRBD1 might be the D (6 bases). V was shortened by 6 bases and J by 6 bases, with 22 bases between the two germline ends. This CDR3 has 16 amino acids. CDR1 and CDR2 from the germline V gene are SGHNT and YYREEE (reference sequence). In DNA, the CDR3 is TGTGCCAGCACCGAACAAGCCGGGACAAAATCCAATGAGCAGTTCTTC. Amino acid sequence: CASTEQAGTKSNEQFF.

The chain uses TRBV11-2 and TRBJ1-2; D remains ambiguous. V lost 6 bases to trimming and J lost 1 base, with 3 bases between them. This CDR3 has 11 residues. CDR1 SGHAT and CDR2 FQNNGV come from the germline V gene. The CDR3: CASRHNYGYTF. In DNA, the CDR3 is TGTGCCAGCAGACATAACTATGGCTACACCTTC.